This T cell receptor beta chain stems from a study of T cell repertoires in cytomegalovirus infection. Study-level background: Recently identified HLA-C-restricted CMV epitopes were used, and well-studied HLA-B-restricted CMV epitopes were used as well. Public TCR beta signatures provided an indication of both CMV infection and a matching HLA type.

V dropped 1 base and J dropped 3; count of bases not matched to a gene: 6. This CDR3 spans 16 amino acids. Notes on this clonotype: Its antigen is undetermined.

One entry per CDR3 protein results from TCRdb running MiXCR on the reads. Among about 700,000 distinct CDR3 sequences listed, 33% were seen once. Study-wide points: Dominating the ex vivo response were HLA-C-restricted CMV-specific TCR beta clonotypes.

The V call is TRBV12-3 or TRBV12-4, the J call TRBJ2-7; 10 bases fit TRBD1. This TCR derives from a human donor in good health (CMV status not recorded). Some clones in this sample may be carry-over from other donors' samples. The input for sequencing was cultured PBMCs, taken from culture after CMV antigen stimulation. As DNA, the CDR3 is TGTGCCAGCAGTTTAGAAGGGACAGGGGCAAGCTACGAGCAGTACTTC. Translated, it gives CASSLEGTGASYEQYF.